This T cell receptor beta chain came from a study of Graves' ophthalmopathy and Graves' hyperthyroidism. Germline trimming cut 5 bases from V and 5 bases from J; bases unmatched to any gene: 8. This CDR3 is built from 15 residues. The germline V gene has CDR1 SEHNR and CDR2 FQNEAQ (reference sequence). Ineligible for inclusion were patients with other autoimmune diseases, uncontrolled infections, pregnancy or lactation. The authors amplified TCR beta CDR3 regions, and they did so from RNA transcripts for repertoire sequencing. The workflow started with a first-round RT-PCR run with HTBI primers and then moved on to a second-round multiplex PCR. TCRdb reanalysed the multiplex PCR reads using MiXCR and keeps one entry per CDR3 protein. The table lists about 740,000 distinct CDR3 sequences, 40% of them singletons.

The sequence derives from an adult man with Graves' ophthalmopathy. This chain links TRBV7-9 with TRBJ1-4, with TRBD1 matching 7 bases. The sequenced sample was peripheral blood. The chain's CDR3 is CASSRTGQSNEKLFF. The DNA for the CDR3 is TGTGCCAGCAGCCGGACGGGACAGTCAAATGAAAAACTGTTTTTT.